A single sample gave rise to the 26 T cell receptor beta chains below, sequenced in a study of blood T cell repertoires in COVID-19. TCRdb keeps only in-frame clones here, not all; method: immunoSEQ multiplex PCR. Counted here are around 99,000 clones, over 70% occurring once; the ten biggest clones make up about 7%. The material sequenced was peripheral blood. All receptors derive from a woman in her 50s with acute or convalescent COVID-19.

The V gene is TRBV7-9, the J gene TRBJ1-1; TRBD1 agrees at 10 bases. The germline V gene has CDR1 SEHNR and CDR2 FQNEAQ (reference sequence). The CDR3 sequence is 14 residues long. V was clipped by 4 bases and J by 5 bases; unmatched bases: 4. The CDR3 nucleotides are TGTGCCAGCAGCTCGGGACAGGGGAAAACTGAAGCTTTCTTT. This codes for CASSSGQGKTEAFF.

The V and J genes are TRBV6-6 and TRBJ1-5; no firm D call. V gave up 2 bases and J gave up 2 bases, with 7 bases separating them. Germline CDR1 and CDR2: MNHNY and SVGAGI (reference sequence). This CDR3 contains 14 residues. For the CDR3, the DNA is TGTGCCAGCAGTTACGGGCACGGCAATCAGCCCCAGCATTTT. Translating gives CASSYGHGNQPQHF.

The CDR3 reads CASSPTGGPNQPQHF. CDR3 in DNA: TGTGCCAGCAGTCCTACAGGGGGCCCGAATCAGCCCCAGCATTTT. This chain connects TRBV5-5 to TRBJ1-5, with TRBD1 matching over 9 bases. The V gene end was trimmed by 5 bases and the J gene end by 4 bases; junction bases not matched to a gene: 7. The CDR3 runs to 15 residues. Germline V gene lookup returns CDR1 SGHKS and CDR2 YYEKEE (reference sequence).

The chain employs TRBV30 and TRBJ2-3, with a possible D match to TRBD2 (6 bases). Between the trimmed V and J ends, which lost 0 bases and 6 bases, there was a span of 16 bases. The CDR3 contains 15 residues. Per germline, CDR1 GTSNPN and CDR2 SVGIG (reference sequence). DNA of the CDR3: TGTGCCTGGAGTGTACCGAGGCGGGGCGGGGATACGCAGTATTTT. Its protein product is CAWSVPRRGGDTQYF.

In DNA, the CDR3 is TGTGCCAGCTCCCCAGACAAGGAGGTTTTAAAACTGTTTTTT. Translated: CASSPDKEVLKLFF. V usage is TRBV18 and J usage is TRBJ1-4; D unclear. The CDR3 sequence is 14 residues long. Germline V lookup: CDR1 KGHSH, CDR2 LQKENI. The germline V and J ends were trimmed by 6 bases and 10 bases, with 18 bases remaining between them.

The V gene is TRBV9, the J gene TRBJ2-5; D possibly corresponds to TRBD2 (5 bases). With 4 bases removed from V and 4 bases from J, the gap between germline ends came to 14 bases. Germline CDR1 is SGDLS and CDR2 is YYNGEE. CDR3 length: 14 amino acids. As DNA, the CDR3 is TGTGCCAGCAGCCCATTCCGGGGTCGAGAGACCCAGTACTTC. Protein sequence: CASSPFRGRETQYF.

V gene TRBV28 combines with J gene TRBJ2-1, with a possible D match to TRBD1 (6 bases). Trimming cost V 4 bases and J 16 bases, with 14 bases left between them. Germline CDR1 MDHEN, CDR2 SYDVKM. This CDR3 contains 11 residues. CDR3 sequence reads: CASSSNAGTFF. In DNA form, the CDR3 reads TGTGCCAGCAGTTCAAACGCCGGGACATTCTTC.

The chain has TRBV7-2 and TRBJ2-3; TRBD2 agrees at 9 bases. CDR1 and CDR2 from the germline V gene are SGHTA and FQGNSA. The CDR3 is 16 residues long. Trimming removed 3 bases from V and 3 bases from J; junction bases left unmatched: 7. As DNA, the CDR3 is TGTGCCAGCAGCTTGACTAGCGGCTCAGGGACAGATACGCAGTATTTT. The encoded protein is CASSLTSGSGTDTQYF. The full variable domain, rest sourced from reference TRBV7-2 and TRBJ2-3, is GAGVSQSPSNKVTEKGKDVELRCDPISGHTALYWYRQSLGQGLEFLIYFQGNSAPDKSGLPSDRFSAERTGGSVSTLTIQRTQQEDSAVYLCASSLTSGSGTDTQYFGPGTRLTVL.

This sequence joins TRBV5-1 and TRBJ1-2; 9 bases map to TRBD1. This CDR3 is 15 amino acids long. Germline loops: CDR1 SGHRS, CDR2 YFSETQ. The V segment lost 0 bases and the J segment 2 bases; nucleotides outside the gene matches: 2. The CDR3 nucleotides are TGCGCCAGCAGCTTGGCGACAGGGGGGAACTATGGCTACACCTTC. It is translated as CASSLATGGNYGYTF.

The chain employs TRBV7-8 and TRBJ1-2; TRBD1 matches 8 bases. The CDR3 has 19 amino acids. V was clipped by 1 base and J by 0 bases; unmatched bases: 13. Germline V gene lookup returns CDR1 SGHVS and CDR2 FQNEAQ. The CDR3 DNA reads TGTGCCAGCAGCTTAGTGGGCAGGGGGCAACATTTCACTAACTATGGCTACACCTTC. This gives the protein CASSLVGRGQHFTNYGYTF.

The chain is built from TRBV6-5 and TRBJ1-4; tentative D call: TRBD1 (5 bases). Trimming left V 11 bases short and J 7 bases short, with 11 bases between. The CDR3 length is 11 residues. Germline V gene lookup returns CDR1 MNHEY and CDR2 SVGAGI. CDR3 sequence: CAAGRPEKLFF. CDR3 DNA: TGTGCCGCAGGGCGGCCTGAAAAACTGTTTTTT.

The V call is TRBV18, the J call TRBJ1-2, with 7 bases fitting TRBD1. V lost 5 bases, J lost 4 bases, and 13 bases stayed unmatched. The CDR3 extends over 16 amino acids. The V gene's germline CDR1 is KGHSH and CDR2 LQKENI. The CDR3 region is CASSTTTGSDLYGYTF. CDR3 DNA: TGTGCCAGCTCAACTACGACAGGGAGCGACCTCTATGGCTACACCTTC.

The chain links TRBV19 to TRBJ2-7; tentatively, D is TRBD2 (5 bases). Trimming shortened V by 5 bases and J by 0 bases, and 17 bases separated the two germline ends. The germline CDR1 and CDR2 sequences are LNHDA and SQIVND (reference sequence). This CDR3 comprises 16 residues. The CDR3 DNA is TGTGCCAGTAGTCCGCACGCCGGGATAAACTCCTACGAGCAGTACTTC. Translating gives CASSPHAGINSYEQYF. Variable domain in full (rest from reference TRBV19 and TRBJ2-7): DGGITQSPKYLFRKEGQNVTLSCEQNLNHDAMYWYRQDPGQGLRLIYYSQIVNDFQKGDIAEGYSVSREKKESFPLTVTSAQKNPTAFYLCASSPHAGINSYEQYFGPGTRLTVT.

The CDR3 here is CASSSSSRGYTF. The DNA of the CDR3 is TGTGCCAGCAGCTCGTCCTCTCGGGGCTACACCTTC. The rearrangement joins TRBV11-1 to TRBJ1-2; D gene ambiguous. V was shortened by 4 bases and J by 8 bases, with 11 bases between the two germline ends. This CDR3 is 12 amino acids long. CDR1 and CDR2 (germline): SGHAT, FQDESV (reference sequence).

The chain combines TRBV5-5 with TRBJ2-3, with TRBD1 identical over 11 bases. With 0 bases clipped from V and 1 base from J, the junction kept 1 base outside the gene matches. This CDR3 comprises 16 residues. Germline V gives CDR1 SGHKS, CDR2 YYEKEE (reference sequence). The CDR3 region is CASSLAGQGGTDTQYF. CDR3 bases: TGTGCCAGCAGCTTGGCGGGACAGGGGGGCACAGATACGCAGTATTTT.

CDR3 DNA sequence: TGTGCCATCCAGGGGGAGAGCACTGAAGCTTTCTTT. Protein: CAIQGESTEAFF. The V and J genes are TRBV21-1 and TRBJ1-1; TRBD1 was called by the table and not checked on the DNA. TRBV21-1 is termed a pseudogene. The CDR3 length is 12 residues.

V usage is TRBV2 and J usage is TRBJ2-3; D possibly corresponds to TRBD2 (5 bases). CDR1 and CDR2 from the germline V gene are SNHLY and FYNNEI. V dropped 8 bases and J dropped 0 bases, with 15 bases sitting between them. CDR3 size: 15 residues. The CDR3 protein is CASERTHASTDTQYF. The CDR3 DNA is TGTGCCAGCGAGAGGACTCACGCTAGCACAGATACGCAGTATTTT.

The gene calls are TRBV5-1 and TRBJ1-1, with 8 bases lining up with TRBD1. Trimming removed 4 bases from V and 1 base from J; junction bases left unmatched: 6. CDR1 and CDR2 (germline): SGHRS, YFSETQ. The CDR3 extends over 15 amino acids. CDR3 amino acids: CASSLPTGENTEAFF. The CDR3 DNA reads TGCGCCAGCAGCCTACCGACAGGGGAGAACACTGAAGCTTTCTTT.

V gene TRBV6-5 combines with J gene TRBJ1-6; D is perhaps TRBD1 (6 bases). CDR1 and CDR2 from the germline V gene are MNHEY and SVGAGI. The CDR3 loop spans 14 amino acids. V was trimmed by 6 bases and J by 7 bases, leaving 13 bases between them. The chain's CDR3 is CASRTGLLNSPLHF. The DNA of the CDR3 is TGTGCCAGCAGAACAGGGCTTCTAAATTCACCCCTCCACTTT.

In nucleotides, the CDR3 is TGTGCCAGCAGCCAACTCCATAGCGGGGGAGAGCAGTTCTTC. It yields the protein CASSQLHSGGEQFF. This rearrangement joins TRBV4-2 to TRBJ2-1, with 9 bases aligning to TRBD2. Germline V gene data show CDR1 as LGHNA and CDR2 as YNFKEQ. Trimming cost V 2 bases and J 10 bases; bases outside gene matches: 6. This CDR3 comprises 14 residues.

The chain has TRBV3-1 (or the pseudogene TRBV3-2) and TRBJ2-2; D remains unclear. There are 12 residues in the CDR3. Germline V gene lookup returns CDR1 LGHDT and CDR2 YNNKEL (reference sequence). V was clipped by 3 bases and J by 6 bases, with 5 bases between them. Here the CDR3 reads CASSHGAGELFF. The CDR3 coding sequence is TGTGCCAGCAGCCACGGAGCCGGGGAGCTGTTTTTT.

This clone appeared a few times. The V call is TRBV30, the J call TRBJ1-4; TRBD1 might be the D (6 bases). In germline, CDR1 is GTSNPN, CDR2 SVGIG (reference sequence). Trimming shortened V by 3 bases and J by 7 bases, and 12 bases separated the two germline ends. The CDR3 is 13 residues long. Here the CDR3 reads CAWRQGMTEKLFF. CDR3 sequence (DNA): TGTGCCTGGAGGCAGGGGATGACTGAAAAACTGTTTTTT.

The CDR3, as DNA: TGTGCCAGCAGCCCTAGGCAGGGGGTTATCTATGGCTACACCTTC. Its translation is CASSPRQGVIYGYTF. The J gene is TRBJ1-2, the V gene TRBV7-2; 7 bases align to TRBD1. Germline V CDR1 and CDR2: SGHTA, FQGNSA. V lost 5 bases and J lost 4; bases outside the gene matches: 10. This CDR3 has 15 residues.

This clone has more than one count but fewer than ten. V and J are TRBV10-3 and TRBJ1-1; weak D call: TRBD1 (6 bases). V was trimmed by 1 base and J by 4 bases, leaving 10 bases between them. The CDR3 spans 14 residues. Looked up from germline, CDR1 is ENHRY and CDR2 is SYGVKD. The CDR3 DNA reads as TGTGCCATCAGTGAGTTAGGGGGGGGCACTGAAGCTTTCTTT. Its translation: CAISELGGGTEAFF.

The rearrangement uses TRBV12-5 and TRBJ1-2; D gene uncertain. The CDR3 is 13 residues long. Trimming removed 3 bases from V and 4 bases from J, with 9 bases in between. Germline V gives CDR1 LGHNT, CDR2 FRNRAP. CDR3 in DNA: TGTGCTAGTGGTTTCGAGGGTACCTATGGCTACACCTTC. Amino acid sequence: CASGFEGTYGYTF.

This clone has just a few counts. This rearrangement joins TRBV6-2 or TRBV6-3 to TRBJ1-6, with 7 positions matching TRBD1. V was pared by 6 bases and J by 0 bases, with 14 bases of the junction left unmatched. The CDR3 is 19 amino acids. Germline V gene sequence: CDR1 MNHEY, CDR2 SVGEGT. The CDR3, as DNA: TGTGCCAGCAGATACGAGCCGGGACAGCAGAGCTCCTATAATTCACCCCTCCACTTT. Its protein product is CASRYEPGQQSSYNSPLHF.